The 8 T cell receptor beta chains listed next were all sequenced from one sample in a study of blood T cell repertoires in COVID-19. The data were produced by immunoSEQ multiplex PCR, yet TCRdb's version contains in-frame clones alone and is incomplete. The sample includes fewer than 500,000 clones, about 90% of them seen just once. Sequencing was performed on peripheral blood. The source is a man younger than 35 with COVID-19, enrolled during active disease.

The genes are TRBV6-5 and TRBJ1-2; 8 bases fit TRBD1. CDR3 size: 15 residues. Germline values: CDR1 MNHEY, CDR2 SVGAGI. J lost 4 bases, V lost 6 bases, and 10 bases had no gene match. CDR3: CASSPQGGGRYGYTF. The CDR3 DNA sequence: TGTGCCAGCAGCCCACAGGGGGGAGGCCGCTATGGCTACACCTTC.

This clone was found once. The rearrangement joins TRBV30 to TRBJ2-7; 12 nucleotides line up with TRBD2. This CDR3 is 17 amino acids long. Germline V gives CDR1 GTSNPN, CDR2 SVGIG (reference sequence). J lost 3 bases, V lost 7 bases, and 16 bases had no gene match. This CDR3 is CAFRGLAGRGPNYEQYF. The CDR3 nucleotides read TGTGCCTTTCGGGGACTAGCGGGCAGGGGCCCAAACTACGAGCAGTACTTC. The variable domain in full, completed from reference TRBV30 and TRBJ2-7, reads SQTIHQWPATLVQPVGSPLSLECTVEGTSNPNLYWYRQAAGRGLQLLFYSVGIGQISSEVPQNLSASRPQDRQFILSSKKLLLSDSGFYLCAFRGLAGRGPNYEQYFGPGTRLTVT.

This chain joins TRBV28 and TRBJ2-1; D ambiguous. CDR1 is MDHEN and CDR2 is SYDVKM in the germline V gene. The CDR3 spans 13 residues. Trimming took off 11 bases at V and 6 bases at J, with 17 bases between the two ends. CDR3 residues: CAATRLLSNEQFF. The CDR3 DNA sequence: TGTGCCGCTACGCGGCTTCTTTCCAATGAGCAGTTCTTC.

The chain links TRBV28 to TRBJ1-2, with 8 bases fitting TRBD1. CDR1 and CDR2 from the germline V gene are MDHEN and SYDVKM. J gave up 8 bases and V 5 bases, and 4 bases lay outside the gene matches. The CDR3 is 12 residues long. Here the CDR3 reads CASSGTGWGYTF. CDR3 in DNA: TGTGCCAGCAGTGGGACAGGCTGGGGCTACACCTTC.

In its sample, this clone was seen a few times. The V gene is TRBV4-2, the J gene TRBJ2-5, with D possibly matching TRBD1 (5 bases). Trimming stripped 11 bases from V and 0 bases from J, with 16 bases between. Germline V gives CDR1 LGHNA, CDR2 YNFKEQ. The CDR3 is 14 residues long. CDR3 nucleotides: TGTGCCTCCTCGCCCGTAGGGGACCAAGAGACCCAGTACTTC. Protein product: CASSPVGDQETQYF.

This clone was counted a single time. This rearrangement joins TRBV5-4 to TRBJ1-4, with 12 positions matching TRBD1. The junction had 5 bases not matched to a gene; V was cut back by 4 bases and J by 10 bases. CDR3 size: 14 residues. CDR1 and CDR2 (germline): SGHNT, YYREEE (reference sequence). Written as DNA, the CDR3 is TGTGCCAGCAGCCCCGGGACAGGGGGCGGAAAACTGTTTTTT. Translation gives CASSPGTGGGKLFF.

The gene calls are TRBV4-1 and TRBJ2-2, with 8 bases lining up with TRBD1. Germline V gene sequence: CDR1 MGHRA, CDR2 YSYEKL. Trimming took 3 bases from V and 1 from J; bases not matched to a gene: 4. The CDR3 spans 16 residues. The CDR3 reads CASSQDRVKNTGELFF. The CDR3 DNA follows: TGCGCCAGCAGCCAGGACAGGGTGAAGAACACCGGGGAGCTGTTTTTT.

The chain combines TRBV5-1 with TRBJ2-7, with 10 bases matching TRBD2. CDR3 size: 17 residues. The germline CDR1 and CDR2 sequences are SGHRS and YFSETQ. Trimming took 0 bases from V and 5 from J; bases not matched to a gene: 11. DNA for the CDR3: TGCGCCAGCAGCTTGGTAGGTAGCGGGAGGCCGGGGAACGAGCAGTACTTC. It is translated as CASSLVGSGRPGNEQYF.